These 11 T cell receptor beta chains were all obtained from the same sample, sequenced in a study of T cell clonotyping in hematopoietic cell transplantation. Assay: immunoSEQ multiplex PCR; the TCRdb copy retains only in-frame clones and omits some. The sample holds more than 9,500 clones, roughly 87% seen once. The source material was peripheral blood mononuclear cells. The receptors derive from a human donor who either received an allogeneic hematopoietic cell transplant for a myeloid malignancy or was a related donor (not recorded which). Some clones in this sample may be carry-over from other donors' samples.

The gene calls are TRBV2 and TRBJ2-7, with unresolved D. CDR3 length equals 10 residues. The ends were cut back, 6 bases at V and 9 bases at J, with 9 bases in the middle. The V gene's germline CDR1 is SNHLY and CDR2 FYNNEI. CDR3 bases: TGTGCCAGCAGCGCGGACGGGCAGTACTTC. It translates to CASSADGQYF. Full variable domain (remainder filled in from reference TRBV2 and TRBJ2-7): EPEVTQTPSHQVTQMGQEVILRCVPISNHLYFYWYRQILGQKVEFLVSFYNNEISEKSEIFDDQFSVERPDGSNFTLKIRSTKLEDSAMYFCASSADGQYFGPGTRLTVT.

The genes are TRBV13 and TRBJ2-3, with 7 bases identical to TRBD1. The CDR3 spans 13 residues. Germline values: CDR1 PRHDT, CDR2 FYEKMQ (reference sequence). J gave up 7 bases and V 5 bases, and 6 bases lay outside the gene matches. The CDR3 sequence is CASSRNRGNTQYF. The CDR3 DNA is TGTGCCAGCAGCCGGAACAGGGGAAATACGCAGTATTTT. Full variable domain (remainder filled in from reference TRBV13 and TRBJ2-3): AAGVIQSPRHLIKEKRETATLKCYPIPRHDTVYWYQQGPGQDPQFLISFYEKMQSDKGSIPDRFSAQQFSDYHSELNMSSLELGDSALYFCASSRNRGNTQYFGPGTRLTVL.

This clone was picked up a small number of times. The chain employs TRBV18 and TRBJ2-1; 9 positions agree with TRBD2. The germline gives CDR1 KGHSH, CDR2 LQKENI. V shed 0 bases, J shed 7 bases, and the junction held 10 bases outside the gene matches. CDR3 length: 17 residues. This CDR3 reads CASSPPLRGGRVNEQFF. The CDR3 region has the DNA TGTGCCAGCTCACCACCTCTGCGGGGGGGCCGTGTGAATGAGCAGTTCTTC.

V gene TRBV5-1 combines with J gene TRBJ1-2; D gene ambiguous. Between the trimmed V and J ends, which lost 2 bases and 5 bases, there was a span of 16 bases. This CDR3 has 15 residues. CDR1 SGHRS and CDR2 YFSETQ come from the germline V gene. CDR3 in DNA: TGCGCCAGCAGCTTTAACTTACAGCCTGGGTATGGCTACACCTTC. It is translated as CASSFNLQPGYGYTF. The full variable domain, rest sourced from reference TRBV5-1 and TRBJ1-2, is KAGVTQTPRYLIKTRGQQVTLSCSPISGHRSVSWYQQTPGQGLQFLFEYFSETQRNKGNFPGRFSGRQFSNSRSEMNVSTLELGDSALYLCASSFNLQPGYGYTFGSGTRLTVV.

This chain connects TRBV25-1 to TRBJ1-2, with D possibly matching TRBD1 (6 bases). This CDR3 spans 14 amino acids. The ends were cut back, 7 bases at V and 0 bases at J, with 12 bases in the middle. Germline V gene sequence: CDR1 MGHDK, CDR2 SYGVNS. This CDR3 is CASIGKGANYGYTF. The CDR3 coding sequence is TGTGCCAGCATTGGAAAGGGGGCTAACTATGGCTACACCTTC.

This sequence joins TRBV19 and TRBJ1-1; D is ambiguous. The CDR3 covers 12 residues. With 6 bases removed from V and 11 bases from J, the gap between germline ends came to 16 bases. Germline CDR1 is LNHDA and CDR2 is SQIVND (reference sequence). CDR3 DNA: TGTGCCAGTAGCCTCCGGGAACAAGGGGCTTTCTTT. This gives the protein CASSLREQGAFF. The full variable domain, completed using reference TRBV19 and TRBJ1-1, is DGGITQSPKYLFRKEGQNVTLSCEQNLNHDAMYWYRQDPGQGLRLIYYSQIVNDFQKGDIAEGYSVSREKKESFPLTVTSAQKNPTAFYLCASSLREQGAFFGQGTRLTVV.

The chain recombines TRBV5-1 with TRBJ2-5; the D gene is possibly TRBD1 (5 bases). The germline CDR1 and CDR2 sequences are SGHRS and YFSETQ. Trimming took 1 base from V and 2 from J, leaving 12 bases between them. The CDR3 loop spans 15 amino acids. Written as DNA, the CDR3 is TGCGCCAGCAGCTTGAGGGTAGGGGAACAAGAGACCCAGTACTTC. It encodes CASSLRVGEQETQYF.

V gene TRBV7-9 combines with J gene TRBJ1-1; D remains ambiguous. V lost 1 base to trimming and J lost 2 bases, with 2 bases between them. The germline V gene has CDR1 SEHNR and CDR2 FQNEAQ (reference sequence). This CDR3 has 12 residues. CDR3 amino acids: CASSLVNTEAFF. CDR3 coding DNA: TGTGCCAGCAGCTTAGTTAACACTGAAGCTTTCTTT.

This chain uses TRBV10-3 with TRBJ1-2, with a tentative D call TRBD1 (5 bases). Germline-derived CDR1 and CDR2 are ENHRY and SYGVKD. CDR3 length: 17 residues. Trimming left V 0 bases short and J 0 bases short, with 14 bases between. The CDR3, as DNA: TGTGCCATCAGTGAGTCAGTTGTAGACAGAGCTAACTATGGCTACACCTTC. This gives the protein CAISESVVDRANYGYTF.

The V call is TRBV7-9, the J call TRBJ1-2; TRBD1 aligns across 10 bases. V dropped 5 bases and J dropped 4; count of bases not matched to a gene: 7. Germline CDR1 is SEHNR and CDR2 is FQNEAQ (reference sequence). This CDR3 spans 15 amino acids. Here the CDR3 reads CASSATGGAVYGYTF. The DNA for the CDR3 is TGTGCCAGCAGCGCGACAGGGGGCGCGGTCTATGGCTACACCTTC.

CDR3 sequence: CASSPWGTAYEQYF. The CDR3 bases are TGCGCCAGCAGCCCGTGGGGGACAGCCTACGAGCAGTACTTC. The chain joins TRBV5-1 to TRBJ2-7; TRBD1 matches at 7 bases. This CDR3 comprises 14 residues. Germline V gives CDR1 SGHRS, CDR2 YFSETQ. The V gene end was trimmed by 4 bases and the J gene end by 2 bases; junction bases not matched to a gene: 6.